The T cell receptor beta chain described here comes from a study of blood T cell repertoires in COVID-19. Study summary: Donors in the United States, Italy and Spain gave samples during acute or convalescent COVID-19.

Germline V gene lookup returns CDR1 MNHEY and CDR2 SMNVEV (reference sequence). The CDR3 contains 14 residues. With 2 bases clipped from V and 5 bases from J, the junction kept 5 bases outside the gene matches. TCRdb's copy holds only in-frame clones and misses some; the assay was immunoSEQ multiplex PCR. The sample records under 150,000 clones, 90% being singletons. This clonotype was obtained from a woman aged 45-60 years with acute or convalescent COVID-19. This chain uses TRBV27 with TRBJ1-1; 7 nucleotides agree with TRBD1. Source material: peripheral blood. This CDR3 reads CASSLGTARTEAFF. The CDR3 nucleotides read TGTGCCAGCAGTTTAGGGACAGCAAGAACTGAAGCTTTCTTT.